This T cell receptor (beta chain) derives from a study of cytomegalovirus exposure and HLA in healthy donors. About this clone: What it binds is not known.

Study-level results: Analyzed later, association rates of TCRs varied across HLA loci, with DRB1 most and HLA-C fewest. Later genetic work tied a missense DCLRE1C variant to beta-chain V and J trimming. Across donors, presence/absence analyses took sequencing depth to be roughly uniform. Published work reported that the classifier diagnosed cytomegalovirus status with high specificity and sensitivity.

Losses at the gene ends were 6 bases for V and 0 bases for J; bases not matched to a gene: 12. The germline V gene encodes CDR1 MRHNA and CDR2 SNTAGT. This CDR3 is built from 18 residues. 60 Vbeta and 13 Jbeta primers were used in PCR. Only in-frame clones appear in the TCRdb table, and some are missing; sequencing was by immunoSEQ multiplex PCR. The profile shows around 85,000 clones, around 82% of them singletons. The rearrangement links TRBV6-4 to TRBJ1-3; 9 nucleotides line up with TRBD1. Sequencing was done on a sample of PBMCs. The clonotype comes from a male donor in good health and CMV-seronegative. The CDR3 region is CASRGGQGYPFSGNTIYF. CDR3 DNA: TGTGCCAGCAGGGGGGGACAGGGATATCCATTCTCTGGAAACACCATATATTTT.